What follows are 10 T cell receptor beta chains derived from one specimen sequenced in a study of PD-L1 blockade in urothelial cancer. Stated time point: pretreatment peripheral blood. Method: immunoSEQ multiplex PCR; TCRdb's copy keeps in-frame clones and lacks some. The data show approximately 41,000 clones, around four fifths seen once. The sample was PBMCs, taken around atezolizumab (anti-PD-L1) treatment. The receptors originated from a man at least 80 years old with urothelial cancer.

V and J are TRBV10-1 and TRBJ2-1; 10 nucleotides align to TRBD1. J gave up 6 bases and V 4 bases, and 3 bases lay outside the gene matches. CDR1 is WNHNN and CDR2 is SYGVQD in the germline V gene (reference sequence). This CDR3 is built from 14 residues. CDR3 region: CASSAGTGANEQFF. CDR3 DNA sequence: TGCGCCAGCAGTGCCGGGACAGGGGCCAATGAGCAGTTCTTC.

The rearrangement uses TRBV9 and TRBJ2-3; D is possibly TRBD2 (6 bases). This CDR3 region has 15 residues. CDR1 and CDR2 (germline): SGDLS, YYNGEE. The V end was cut by 3 bases, the J end by 2 bases, with 13 bases between. The CDR3: CASSASGLFTDTQYF. The CDR3 nucleotides are TGTGCCAGCAGCGCCTCGGGACTTTTCACAGATACGCAGTATTTT.

The chain recombines TRBV14 with TRBJ2-1; D perhaps matches TRBD2 (6 bases). V was clipped by 3 bases and J by 3 bases, with 15 bases between them. The germline gives CDR1 SGHDN, CDR2 FVKESK. The CDR3 covers 16 residues. CDR3 DNA sequence: TGTGCCAGCAGCCATAAGATCGGGACTTTCTACAATGAGCAGTTCTTC. Amino acid sequence: CASSHKIGTFYNEQFF.

The chain carries TRBV5-4 and TRBJ2-2, with 9 bases fitting TRBD1. The trim removed 4 bases at V and 6 bases at J, leaving 13 bases unmatched. CDR1 SGHNT and CDR2 YYREEE come from the germline V gene (reference sequence). The CDR3 contains 17 residues. The CDR3 here is CASSPTPGQGAAGELFF. As DNA, the CDR3 is TGTGCCAGCAGCCCGACTCCGGGACAGGGAGCGGCCGGGGAGCTGTTTTTT. The whole variable domain, remainder taken from reference TRBV5-4 and TRBJ2-2, is ETGVTQSPTHLIKTRGQQVTLRCSSQSGHNTVSWYQQALGQGPQFIFQYYREEENGRGNFPPRFSGLQFPNYSSELNVNALELDDSALYLCASSPTPGQGAAGELFFGEGSRLTVL.

The rearrangement uses TRBV5-5 and TRBJ1-5; no clear D. Trimming cost V 0 bases and J 0 bases, with 13 bases left between them. The germline CDR1 and CDR2 sequences are SGHKS and YYEKEE (reference sequence). The CDR3 runs 17 residues. The CDR3 sequence: CASSLVGEGFSNQPQHF. Here the CDR3 DNA reads TGTGCCAGCAGCTTGGTGGGCGAGGGCTTTAGCAATCAGCCCCAGCATTTT.

The chain joins TRBV10-2 to TRBJ2-1, with D possibly matching TRBD2 (5 bases). Germline V CDR1 and CDR2: WSHSY, SAAADI. The V gene lost 3 bases and the J gene lost 2 bases, with 17 bases spanning the gap. This CDR3 is built from 17 residues. CDR3 sequence reads: CASSEHRERATYNEQFF. For the CDR3, the DNA is TGCGCCAGCAGTGAACATAGGGAGAGGGCGACCTACAATGAGCAGTTCTTC.

This clone was found a few times. The V and J genes are TRBV5-6 and TRBJ1-2; D gene unclear. The CDR3 runs to 11 residues. Germline CDR1 and CDR2: SGHDT and YYEEEE. V was clipped by 2 bases and J by 12 bases, with 11 bases between them. The CDR3 reads CASSFDKVDTF. CDR3 bases: TGTGCCAGCAGCTTTGACAAGGTGGACACCTTC. Supplemented by reference TRBV5-6 and TRBJ1-2, the full variable domain reads DAGVTQSPTHLIKTRGQQVTLRCSPKSGHDTVSWYQQALGQGPQFIFQYYEEEERQRGNFPDRFSGHQFPNYSSELNVNALLLGDSALYLCASSFDKVDTFGSGTRLTVV.

The chain combines TRBV9 with TRBJ2-5, with D possibly TRBD1 on 7 matching bases. Germline values: CDR1 SGDLS, CDR2 YYNGEE. V shed 0 bases and J shed 0 bases, with 12 bases lying between them. The CDR3 spans 16 residues. CDR3 coding DNA: TGTGCCAGCAGCGTAGAGGCAGGGGGGTACCAAGAGACCCAGTACTTC. Its translation: CASSVEAGGYQETQYF.

The CDR3 protein is CASSSYNRGLGTGELFF. As DNA, the CDR3 is TGTGCCAGCAGCTCTTACAACAGGGGGTTGGGGACCGGGGAGCTGTTTTTT. This rearrangement joins TRBV11-2 to TRBJ2-2, with 8 bases aligning to TRBD1. CDR1 is SGHAT and CDR2 is FQNNGV in the germline V gene. This CDR3 has 17 residues. Trimming at V came to 4 bases and at J to 5 bases, leaving 12 bases not matched to a gene. Drawing the rest from reference TRBV11-2 and TRBJ2-2, the complete variable domain is EAGVAQSPRYKIIEKRQSVAFWCNPISGHATLYWYQQILGQGPKLLIQFQNNGVVDDSQLPKDRFSAERLKGVDSTLKIQPAKLEDSAVYLCASSSYNRGLGTGELFFGEGSRLTVL.

CDR3 residues: CASSSMGGLETQYF. The CDR3 DNA follows: TGTGCCAGCAGCTCTATGGGGGGGCTTGAGACCCAGTACTTC. The chain combines TRBV7-2 with TRBJ2-5; possible D gene TRBD2, 7 bases. Germline lookup yields CDR1 SGHTA and CDR2 FQGNSA. The CDR3 spans 14 residues. Deletions cut 4 bases from V and 5 bases from J, with 14 bases between. Full variable domain (missing parts from reference TRBV7-2 and TRBJ2-5): GAGVSQSPSNKVTEKGKDVELRCDPISGHTALYWYRQSLGQGLEFLIYFQGNSAPDKSGLPSDRFSAERTGGSVSTLTIQRTQQEDSAVYLCASSSMGGLETQYFGPGTRLLVL.